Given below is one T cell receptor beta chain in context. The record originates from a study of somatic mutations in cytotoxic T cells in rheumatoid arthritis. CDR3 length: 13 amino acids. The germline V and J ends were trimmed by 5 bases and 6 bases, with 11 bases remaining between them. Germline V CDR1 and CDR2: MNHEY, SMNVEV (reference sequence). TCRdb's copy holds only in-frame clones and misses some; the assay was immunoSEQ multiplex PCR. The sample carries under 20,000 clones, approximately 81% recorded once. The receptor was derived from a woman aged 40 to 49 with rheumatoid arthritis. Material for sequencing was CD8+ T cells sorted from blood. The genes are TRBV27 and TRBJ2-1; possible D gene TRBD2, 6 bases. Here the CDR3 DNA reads TGTGCCAGCAGTAACCTGGGACTCAATGAGCAGTTCTTC. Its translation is CASSNLGLNEQFF.